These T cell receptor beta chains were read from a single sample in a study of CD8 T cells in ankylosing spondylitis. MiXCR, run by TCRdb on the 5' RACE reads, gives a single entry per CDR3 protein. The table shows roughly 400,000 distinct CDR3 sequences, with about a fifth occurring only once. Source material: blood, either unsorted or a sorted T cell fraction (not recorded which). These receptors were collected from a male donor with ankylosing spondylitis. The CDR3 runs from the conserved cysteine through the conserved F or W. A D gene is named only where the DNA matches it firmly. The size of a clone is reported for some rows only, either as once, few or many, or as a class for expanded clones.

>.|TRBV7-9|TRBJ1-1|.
CASSPPWRVNTEAFF
TGTGCCAGCAGCCCCCCTTGGAGGGTTAACACTGAAGCTTTCTTT
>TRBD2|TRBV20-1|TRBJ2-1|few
CSARERREGPYNEQFF
TGCAGTGCTAGAGAGAGGCGGGAGGGCCCATACAATGAGCAGTTCTTC
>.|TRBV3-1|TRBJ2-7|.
CASSKRVSLGYEQYF
TGTGCCAGCAGCAAGCGGGTGTCCTTGGGCTACGAGCAGTACTTC
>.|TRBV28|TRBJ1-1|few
CASHSSGAGDTEAFF
TGTGCCAGCCATTCCTCGGGGGCCGGGGACACTGAAGCTTTCTTT
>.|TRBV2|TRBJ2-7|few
CASSVGLNGEQYF
TGTGCCAGCAGTGTGGGACTTAACGGCGAGCAGTACTTC
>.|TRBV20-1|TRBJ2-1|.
CSAGGYNEQFF
TGCAGTGCCGGGGGTTACAATGAGCAGTTCTTC
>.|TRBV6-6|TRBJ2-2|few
CASRPGYTGELFF
TGTGCCAGCAGACCAGGGTACACCGGGGAGCTGTTTTTT
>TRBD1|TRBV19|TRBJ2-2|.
CASSIWQGDTGELFF
TGTGCCAGTAGTATTTGGCAGGGGGACACCGGGGAGCTGTTTTTT
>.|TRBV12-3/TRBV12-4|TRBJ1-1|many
CASSLIGGAGTEAFF
TGTGCCAGCAGTTTAATTGGGGGCGCGGGCACTGAAGCTTTCTTT
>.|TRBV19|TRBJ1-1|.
CASMGGGTEAFF
TGTGCCAGTATGGGGGGTGGGACTGAAGCTTTCTTT
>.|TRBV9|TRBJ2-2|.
CASSVTIEGTGELFF
TGTGCCAGCAGCGTGACGATCGAGGGGACCGGGGAGCTGTTTTTT
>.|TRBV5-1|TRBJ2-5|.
CASEGAGQETQYF
TGCGCCAGCGAGGGAGCAGGGCAAGAGACCCAGTACTTC
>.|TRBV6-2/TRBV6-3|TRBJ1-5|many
CASSRDGNQPQHF
TGTGCCAGCAGTCGGGACGGCAATCAGCCCCAGCATTTT
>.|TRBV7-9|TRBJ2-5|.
CASSLELGFQETQYF
TGTGCCAGCAGCTTAGAGCTGGGTTTCCAAGAGACCCAGTACTTC
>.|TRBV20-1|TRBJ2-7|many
CSARGPGGGISYEQYF
TGCAGTGCTAGAGGACCGGGGGGCGGGATCTCCTACGAGCAGTACTTC
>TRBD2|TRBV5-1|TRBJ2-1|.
CASSFAGLGGSEQFF
TGCGCCAGCAGCTTCGCGGGACTAGGGGGGAGCGAGCAGTTCTTC
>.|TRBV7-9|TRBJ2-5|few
CASSLEVGGETQYF
TGTGCCAGCAGCTTAGAGGTGGGAGGAGAGACCCAGTACTTC
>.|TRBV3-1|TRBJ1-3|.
CASSQEPGDGNTIYF
TGTGCCAGCAGCCAAGAACCCGGGGACGGAAACACCATATATTTT
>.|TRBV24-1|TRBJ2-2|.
CATIRGEAGELFF
TGTGCCACCATACGAGGGGAGGCCGGGGAGCTGTTTTTT
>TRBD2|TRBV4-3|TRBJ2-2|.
CASSQGLAGGPHTGELFF
TGCGCCAGCAGCCAAGGACTAGCGGGAGGGCCACACACCGGGGAGCTGTTTTTT
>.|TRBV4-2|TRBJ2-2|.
CASRGSGLTGELFF
TGTGCCAGCAGAGGATCTGGCCTCACCGGGGAGCTGTTTTTT
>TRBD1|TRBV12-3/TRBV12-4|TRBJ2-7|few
CASSPPGQGRSYEQYF
TGTGCCAGCAGTCCCCCGGGACAGGGGAGATCCTACGAGCAGTACTTC
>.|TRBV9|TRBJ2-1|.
CASSVATDSQQFF
TGTGCCAGCAGCGTAGCTACGGACTCACAGCAGTTCTTC
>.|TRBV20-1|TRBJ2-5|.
CSHAEGETQYF
TGCAGTCACGCGGAGGGAGAGACCCAGTACTTC
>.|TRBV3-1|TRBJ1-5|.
CASSQDAASNQPQHF
TGTGCCAGCAGCCAAGATGCAGCCAGCAATCAGCCCCAGCATTTT
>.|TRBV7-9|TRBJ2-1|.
CASSLRTRQFF
TGTGCCAGCAGCTTGCGCACTAGACAGTTCTTC
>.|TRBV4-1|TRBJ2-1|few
CASRGQGLSYNEQFF
TGCGCCAGCAGGGGTCAGGGTTTGTCCTACAATGAGCAGTTCTTC
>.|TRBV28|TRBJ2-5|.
CATNPATGKQTQYF
TGTGCCACAAACCCAGCCACAGGGAAACAGACCCAGTACTTC
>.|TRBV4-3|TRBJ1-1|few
CASSPIGGHMVEAFF
TGCGCCAGCAGCCCCATTGGAGGACACATGGTTGAAGCTTTCTTT
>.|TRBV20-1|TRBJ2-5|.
CSARNPGWETQYF
TGCAGTGCTAGGAACCCGGGGTGGGAGACCCAGTACTTC
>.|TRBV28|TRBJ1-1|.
CASSLSNTEAFF
TGTGCCAGCAGTCTCTCGAACACTGAAGCTTTCTTT
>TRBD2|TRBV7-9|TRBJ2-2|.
CASSSTSANTGELFF
TGTGCCAGCAGCTCGACTAGCGCTAACACCGGGGAGCTGTTTTTT
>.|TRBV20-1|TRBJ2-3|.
CSATLDSTDTQYF
TGCAGTGCTACACTAGATAGCACAGATACGCAGTATTTT
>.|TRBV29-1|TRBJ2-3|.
CSVTPSTDTQYF
TGCAGCGTCACCCCTAGCACAGATACGCAGTATTTT
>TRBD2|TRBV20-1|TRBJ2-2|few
CSARSGLTSGTGELFF
TGCAGTGCTAGGAGCGGCCTGACTAGCGGGACCGGGGAGCTGTTTTTT
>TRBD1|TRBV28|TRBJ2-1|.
CASSFLDRASYNEQFF
TGTGCCAGCAGTTTCCTGGACAGGGCATCGTACAATGAGCAGTTCTTC
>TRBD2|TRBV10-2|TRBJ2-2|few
CASRRGEGTGELFF
TGCGCCAGCCGCCGGGGGGAGGGCACCGGGGAGCTGTTTTTT
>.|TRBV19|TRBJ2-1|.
CASSQRAERHNEQFF
TGTGCCAGTAGTCAGCGGGCGGAACGACACAATGAGCAGTTCTTC
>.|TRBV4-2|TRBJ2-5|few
CASSHETGRETQYF
TGTGCCAGCAGCCACGAGACAGGGAGGGAGACCCAGTACTTC
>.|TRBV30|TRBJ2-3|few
CAWRPLGPTDTQYF
TGTGCCTGGAGACCGCTAGGTCCAACAGATACGCAGTATTTT
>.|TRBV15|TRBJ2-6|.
CATSRLGWGTGANVLTF
TGTGCCACCAGCAGACTCGGATGGGGTACGGGGGCCAACGTCCTGACTTTC
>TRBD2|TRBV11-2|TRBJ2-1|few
CASSFEREGNEQFF
TGTGCCAGCAGCTTTGAACGGGAGGGGAATGAGCAGTTCTTC
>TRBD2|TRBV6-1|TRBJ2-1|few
CASSEFLLAGGIEQFF
TGTGCCAGCAGTGAATTTCTCCTAGCGGGAGGTATTGAGCAGTTCTTC
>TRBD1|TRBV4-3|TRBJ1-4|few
CASSRGTGPSTNEKLFF
TGCGCCAGCAGCCGCGGGACAGGGCCATCGACTAATGAAAAACTGTTTTTT
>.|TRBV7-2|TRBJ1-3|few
CASSTYRGGYSGNTIYF
TGTGCCAGCAGCACCTACCGAGGGGGGTACTCTGGAAACACCATATATTTT